The rows below give T cell receptor beta chains drawn from one sample of a study of patients and donors after allogeneic stem cell transplantation. TCRdb reprocessed the RT-PCR reads via MiXCR and lists one record per CDR3 protein. The data hold hundreds of thousands of distinct CDR3 sequences, with about 14% observed a single time. Input material: blood, either unsorted or a sorted T cell fraction (not recorded which). These receptors originate from a human donor who was either an allogeneic HSCT recipient or a stem cell or donor lymphocyte infusion donor (not recorded which). It is not recorded whose cells these are; they may come from a transplant donor. Both conserved end residues are part of each CDR3. D genes are given only for firm matches.

d_call j_call v_call cdr3_aa
TRBD1 TRBJ2-7 TRBV12-3/TRBV12-4 CASSFRVGTGAGEQYF
. TRBJ1-1 TRBV5-6 CASSFSTGTLTGEAFF
TRBD1 TRBJ1-1 TRBV7-2 CATAKSGQVTEAFF
. TRBJ1-2 TRBV6-2/TRBV6-3 CASSYHLGESATGYGYTF
. TRBJ1-2 TRBV9 CASSQSLFYGYTF
. TRBJ2-1 TRBV5-1 CASSLVFGPNEQFF
TRBD1 TRBJ1-5 TRBV29-1 CSVETGTGSNQPQHF
. TRBJ2-1 TRBV5-5 CASSSAQNEQFF
TRBD1 TRBJ2-2 TRBV7-7 CASSSGQKSTGELFF
TRBD2 TRBJ2-3 TRBV30 CAWSPASGFTDTQYF
TRBD1 TRBJ2-7 TRBV5-6 CASSYPISTGSGEQYF
TRBD1 TRBJ1-2 TRBV7-2 CASNPGTVLSNYGYTF
. TRBJ2-7 TRBV5-1 CASFNSGTYEQYF
. TRBJ2-5 TRBV15 CATSRAGLQTQYF
TRBD1 TRBJ2-1 TRBV18 CASSPGQPLSSYNEQFF
. TRBJ2-3 TRBV14 CASSQDLRITDTQYF
TRBD2 TRBJ2-1 TRBV7-2 CASSRVRGGDYNEQFF
. TRBJ1-2 TRBV19 CASTSRGGTNYGYTF
TRBD1 TRBJ1-3 TRBV12-3/TRBV12-4 CASSHDRGSGNTIYF
TRBD1 TRBJ2-7 TRBV5-8 CASSPRRGLSEQYF
TRBD2 TRBJ2-4 TRBV5-1 CASSPGLAARRGNIQYF
. TRBJ1-1 TRBV6-5 CASQSVNTEAFF
. TRBJ1-1 TRBV7-3 CASSLGPQNTEAFF
. TRBJ1-2 TRBV18 CASSPSSGRTDGYTF
. TRBJ1-2 TRBV5-4 CASTSARYGYTF
. TRBJ1-6 TRBV14 CASSRTDNSPLHF
. TRBJ2-2 TRBV27 CASSLPSRTGELFF
. TRBJ1-1 TRBV29-1 CSVDGGAGNTEAFF
TRBD1 TRBJ1-1 TRBV29-1 CSGHRDRALYTEAFF
. TRBJ2-6 TRBV25-1 CASSEYGSSGANVLTF
TRBD1 TRBJ1-4 TRBV5-1 CASSQTPGTGNEKLFF
. TRBJ2-1 TRBV5-4 CASSLRQAVMDPFF
TRBD1 TRBJ2-7 TRBV6-2/TRBV6-3 CASSGRGYEQYF
TRBD1 TRBJ1-4 TRBV2 CASSGPGGMGEKLFF
. TRBJ2-7 TRBV6-6 CASSYSAEGEQYF
TRBD1 TRBJ2-7 TRBV30 CAYRGLSYEQYF
. TRBJ1-2 TRBV20-1 CSAPDRRLYGYTF
. TRBJ2-5 TRBV12-5 CASGFRTPGTYEETQYF
. TRBJ2-7 TRBV7-2 CASSSNQVSYEQYF
TRBD2 TRBJ2-5 TRBV5-5 CASSLEWAAGLAKETQYF
. TRBJ2-3 TRBV4-1 CASSQDYPGYTDTQYF
TRBD1 TRBJ1-1 TRBV7-9 CASSANRGLMNTEAFF
TRBD2 TRBJ2-1 TRBV20-1 CSARAGGRGNEQFF
. TRBJ2-7 TRBV6-2/TRBV6-3 CASSTPGLPYEQYF
. TRBJ2-2 TRBV3-1 CASSLFGATSTGELFF
. TRBJ1-3 TRBV4-3 CASSQELASGNTIYF